Listed here are 12 T cell receptor beta chains from one sample, sequenced in a study of cytotoxic CD8 clonotypes in ibrutinib-treated CLL. Data came from immunoSEQ multiplex PCR; TCRdb stores just in-frame clones and leaves some out. The repertoire has fewer than 90,000 clones, about 64% of them found once; the top ten carry roughly 5.9%. The sequencing here drew on PBMCs, taken after 12 months of ibrutinib treatment. Every receptor here comes from a human donor with chronic lymphocytic leukemia.

The sample holds a few counts of this clone. The chain has TRBV19 and TRBJ1-4, with D maybe TRBD1 (5 bases). This CDR3 is 15 amino acids long. From germline, CDR1 is LNHDA and CDR2 SQIVND (reference sequence). Deletions cut 1 base from V and 5 bases from J, with 11 bases between. CDR3 protein: CASSIAGGRNEKLFF. The CDR3 DNA is TGTGCCAGTAGTATAGCTGGGGGTAGAAATGAAAAACTGTTTTTT.

In its sample, this clone was seen a few times. The V gene is TRBV9, the J gene TRBJ2-7; TRBD1 matches at 9 bases. With 0 bases clipped from V and 1 base from J, the junction kept 8 bases outside the gene matches. This CDR3 is 17 amino acids long. Germline values: CDR1 SGDLS, CDR2 YYNGEE. This CDR3 is CASSVGVGTGKSYEQYF. The DNA of the CDR3 is TGTGCCAGCAGCGTAGGTGTTGGGACAGGGAAATCCTACGAGCAGTACTTC.

The chain has TRBV9 and TRBJ2-5; D might be TRBD1 or TRBD2, each matching 5 bases. Germline V gives CDR1 SGDLS, CDR2 YYNGEE. V was clipped by 0 bases and J by 3 bases, with 12 bases between them. This CDR3 is built from 15 residues. CDR3 region: CASSVAAGREETQYF. CDR3 coding DNA: TGTGCCAGCAGCGTAGCGGCAGGGCGGGAAGAGACCCAGTACTTC.

This clone came up a few times. The rearrangement links TRBV7-9 to TRBJ2-7, with 13 positions matching TRBD2. V shed 3 bases, J shed 5 bases, and the junction held 4 bases outside the gene matches. Per germline, CDR1 SEHNR and CDR2 FQNEAQ (reference sequence). This CDR3 comprises 15 residues. The CDR3, as DNA: TGTGCCAGCAGCTTCGGGACTAGCGGGGCCGACGAGCAGTACTTC. This encodes CASSFGTSGADEQYF.

This clone has only a few counts. This chain uses TRBV27 with TRBJ1-5; tentatively, D is TRBD1 (6 bases). CDR3 length equals 15 residues. V was trimmed by 6 bases and J by 3 bases, leaving 15 bases between them. Germline V gene data show CDR1 as MNHEY and CDR2 as SMNVEV (reference sequence). The CDR3 DNA reads as TGTGCCAGCAGCCCAGGACAGATTTCCAATCAGCCCCAGCATTTT. Translating it yields CASSPGQISNQPQHF.

J is TRBJ1-1 and V is TRBV7-9; D gene ambiguous. CDR1 and CDR2 from the germline V gene are SEHNR and FQNEAQ (reference sequence). This CDR3 spans 13 amino acids. Trimming stripped 10 bases from V and 4 bases from J, with 16 bases between. The CDR3 nucleotides read TGTGCCACGCGCAAAGTCGGGAGCACTGAAGCTTTCTTT. It specifies CATRKVGSTEAFF.

The chain links TRBV9 to TRBJ1-4, with D hard to call. CDR3 length: 15 residues. The V end lost 1 base, the J end lost 4 bases, and 11 bases lay between the germline ends. Germline V gene lookup returns CDR1 SGDLS and CDR2 YYNGEE. In DNA, the CDR3 is TGTGCCAGCAGCGTATCTCGCAGGCGTAATGAAAAACTGTTTTTT. As protein: CASSVSRRRNEKLFF.

This sequence joins TRBV20-1 and TRBJ1-1, with D unresolved. Germline V lookup: CDR1 DFQATT, CDR2 SNEGSKA (reference sequence). CDR3 size: 11 residues. Trimming cost V 5 bases and J 11 bases, with 15 bases left between them. This CDR3 is CSAFGSVGAFF. In DNA form, the CDR3 reads TGCAGTGCTTTCGGCTCCGTAGGGGCTTTCTTT.

This chain joins TRBV18 and TRBJ2-3; D might be TRBD2 (6 bases). Per germline, CDR1 KGHSH and CDR2 LQKENI. The V end was cut by 3 bases, the J end by 0 bases, with 13 bases between. This CDR3 is 16 amino acids long. The CDR3 DNA reads as TGTGCCAGCTCACCGGAACTAGCAGCTAGCACAGATACGCAGTATTTT. It codes for CASSPELAASTDTQYF.

This clone was seen once. This sequence joins TRBV7-2 and TRBJ2-1; D may be TRBD2 (6 bases). Germline V gives CDR1 SGHTA, CDR2 FQGNSA. V lost 1 base, J lost 14 bases, and 24 bases lay in between. There are 16 residues in the CDR3. Here the CDR3 reads CASSLEVGRRTLYKFF. The CDR3 DNA follows: TGTGCCAGCAGCTTAGAGGTTGGGAGGCGGACTTTGTACAAGTTCTTC.

This clone was seen only once. J is TRBJ2-7 and V is TRBV9; possibly TRBD2 for D (6 bases). The germline V and J ends were trimmed by 0 bases and 12 bases, with 19 bases remaining between them. Germline loops: CDR1 SGDLS, CDR2 YYNGEE. This CDR3 comprises 14 residues. The CDR3 DNA reads as TGTGCCAGCAGCGTAGTCCCTCGGGACTCCCTTAGGTACTTC. Encoded protein: CASSVVPRDSLRYF. Filled out from reference TRBV9 and TRBJ2-7, the complete variable domain reads DSGVTQTPKHLITATGQRVTLRCSPRSGDLSVYWYQQSLDQGLQFLIQYYNGEERAKGNILERFSAQQFPDLHSELNLSSLELGDSALYFCASSVVPRDSLRYFGPGTRLTVT.

This chain links TRBV30 with TRBJ1-1; TRBD1 is a possible D gene (6 bases). V lost 8 bases and J lost 4, with 20 bases in between. Germline CDR1 reads GTSNPN; CDR2 reads SVGIG (reference sequence). CDR3 size: 14 residues. The DNA for the CDR3 is TGTGCCCTAATGGAGGGGGGTAGGAGCACTGAAGCTTTCTTT. Translation gives CALMEGGRSTEAFF.